The T cell receptor (beta chain) under discussion was sequenced for a study of blood T cell repertoires in COVID-19. Overall study: Italy, Spain and the United States were the sources of the convalescent and acute COVID-19 samples.

V was clipped by 1 base and J by 15 bases; unmatched bases: 4. CDR3 length equals 14 residues. Germline V CDR1 and CDR2: LGHNA, YNFKEQ. Profiled with immunoSEQ multiplex PCR; TCRdb holds only in-frame clones, not every one. The sample contains about 99,000 clones, nearly 85% of which appear only once. V and J are TRBV4-2 and TRBJ2-1; 15 positions match TRBD2. The clonotype originates from a human donor in a cohort sampled during active or convalescent COVID-19. Sequenced input: peripheral blood. The CDR3 DNA follows: TGTGCCAGCAGCCAAGGGACTAGCGGGGGGGACGGGTTCTTC. This translates into CASSQGTSGGDGFF.